The 16 T cell receptor beta chains given below trace back to one sample, sequenced in a study of blood T cell repertoires in COVID-19. Sequencing was performed with immunoSEQ multiplex PCR; in TCRdb, only in-frame clones are kept and a portion is missing. This table holds a few hundred thousand clones, approximately 86% found once. The specimen sequenced was peripheral blood. The receptors were gathered from a woman aged 55 to 70 with COVID-19, enrolled during active disease.

This clone was picked up many times. The rearrangement joins TRBV5-4 to TRBJ2-5; no clear D. The CDR3 is 16 amino acids. The V gene lost 4 bases and the J gene lost 1 base, with 17 bases spanning the gap. In germline, CDR1 is SGHNT, CDR2 YYREEE (reference sequence). The CDR3 reads CASSRRPVSPQETQYF. CDR3 DNA sequence: TGTGCCAGCAGCCGGAGACCCGTTTCCCCCCAAGAGACCCAGTACTTC.

The chain uses TRBV5-1 and TRBJ2-5, with a possible D match to TRBD1 (5 bases). Per germline, CDR1 SGHRS and CDR2 YFSETQ. The germline V and J ends were trimmed by 4 bases and 5 bases, with 12 bases remaining between them. The CDR3 contains 13 residues. This chain's CDR3 is CASSAQGEETQYF. The CDR3 coding sequence is TGCGCCAGCAGCGCCCAGGGTGAGGAGACCCAGTACTTC.

The rearrangement links TRBV11-1 to TRBJ2-5; no clear D gene. Germline CDR1 and CDR2: SGHAT and FQDESV (reference sequence). V lost 1 base to trimming and J lost 8 bases, with 8 bases between them. The CDR3 totals 12 residues. The CDR3 region is CASSLGGVTQYF. The CDR3 coding sequence is TGTGCCAGCAGCTTAGGAGGCGTAACCCAGTACTTC. Looking up the rest from reference TRBV11-1 and TRBJ2-5 gives the full variable domain: EAEVAQSPRYKITEKSQAVAFWCDPISGHATLYWYRQILGQGPELLVQFQDESVVDDSQLPKDRFSAERLKGVDSTLKIQPAELGDSAMYLCASSLGGVTQYFGPGTRLLVL.

V is TRBV5-1 and J is TRBJ2-4; D not resolved. The ends were cut back, 3 bases at V and 7 bases at J, with 14 bases in the middle. The CDR3 consists of 14 residues. Germline V gives CDR1 SGHRS, CDR2 YFSETQ. CDR3 DNA sequence: TGCGCCAGCAGCTCGTTGGGCATGGGTAACATTCAGTACTTC. It yields the protein CASSSLGMGNIQYF. The full variable domain, in which reference TRBV5-1 and TRBJ2-4 provide the parts outside the CDR3, is KAGVTQTPRYLIKTRGQQVTLSCSPISGHRSVSWYQQTPGQGLQFLFEYFSETQRNKGNFPGRFSGRQFSNSRSEMNVSTLELGDSALYLCASSSLGMGNIQYFGAGTRLSVL.

This clone was picked up one time. The V gene is TRBV6-5, the J gene TRBJ1-5; possibly TRBD1 for D (5 bases). There are 14 residues in the CDR3. The V end lost 6 bases, the J end lost 7 bases, and 16 bases lay between the germline ends. Germline V gene data show CDR1 as MNHEY and CDR2 as SVGAGI. The CDR3: CASSGTGSSQPQHF. DNA of the CDR3: TGTGCCAGCAGCGGAACAGGCTCTTCACAGCCCCAGCATTTT.

The V gene is TRBV5-1, the J gene TRBJ1-6; D is possibly TRBD1 (5 bases). Trimming shortened V by 4 bases and J by 8 bases, and 19 bases separated the two germline ends. Germline loops: CDR1 SGHRS, CDR2 YFSETQ. The CDR3 has 16 residues. The CDR3 DNA reads as TGCGCCAGCAGCATGCCGGGGGGAATAAAGTATTCACCCCTCCACTTT. It is translated as CASSMPGGIKYSPLHF.

The CDR3 spells CASSPLNAGEKLFF. The CDR3 nucleotides read TGTGCCAGCTCACCACTAAATGCAGGTGAAAAACTGTTTTTT. This chain connects TRBV18 to TRBJ1-4; D is unresolved. Germline loops: CDR1 KGHSH, CDR2 LQKENI. The ends were cut back, 1 base at V and 7 bases at J, with 10 bases in the middle. The CDR3 has 14 residues.

The CDR3 DNA follows: TGTGCCAGTAGTATGAGGGACAGGGCTGGATACGAGCAGTACTTC. It codes for CASSMRDRAGYEQYF. This chain links TRBV19 with TRBJ2-7; 9 bases are shared with TRBD1. Germline CDR1 reads LNHDA; CDR2 reads SQIVND (reference sequence). The V segment lost 3 bases and the J segment 4 bases; nucleotides outside the gene matches: 7. The CDR3 is 15 amino acids.

The rearrangement joins TRBV7-2 to TRBJ1-5, with 7 bases aligning to TRBD1. This CDR3 comprises 15 residues. Unmatched junction bases numbered 5, after V lost 2 bases and J lost 4 bases. Germline CDR1 and CDR2: SGHTA and FQGNSA. CDR3 DNA: TGTGCCAGCAGCTTACGCCTGACAGGGAATCAGCCCCAGCATTTT. Encoded protein: CASSLRLTGNQPQHF.

The rearrangement uses TRBV7-9 and TRBJ2-2; TRBD2 agrees at 7 bases. After removal of 4 bases from V and 1 base from J, the junction contained 9 bases not matched to a gene. The germline gives CDR1 SEHNR, CDR2 FQNEAQ (reference sequence). The CDR3 covers 17 residues. Written as DNA, the CDR3 is TGTGCCAGCAGCTCCCCCCTGGTAGCGGGGAACACCGGGGAGCTGTTTTTT. Protein product: CASSSPLVAGNTGELFF.

The chain uses TRBV19 and TRBJ1-1; D gene unclear. Germline values: CDR1 LNHDA, CDR2 SQIVND (reference sequence). The V gene lost 7 bases and the J gene lost 1 base, with 13 bases spanning the gap. The CDR3 contains 14 residues. CDR3 residues: CASNNLPTNTEAFF. DNA for the CDR3: TGTGCCAGTAATAACCTTCCTACGAACACTGAAGCTTTCTTT.

A single count supports this clone. The chain links TRBV27 to TRBJ2-1, with TRBD1 matching 8 bases. From germline, CDR1 is MNHEY and CDR2 SMNVEV (reference sequence). V was pared by 5 bases and J by 8 bases, with 5 bases of the junction left unmatched. The CDR3 length is 13 residues. The CDR3 sequence: CASSTRQGHEQFF. CDR3 coding DNA: TGTGCCAGCAGTACGAGACAGGGGCATGAGCAGTTCTTC.

V usage is TRBV7-9 and J usage is TRBJ1-1; a weak D match, TRBD1 (5 bases). This CDR3 has 16 residues. Germline values: CDR1 SEHNR, CDR2 FQNEAQ (reference sequence). V lost 1 base, J lost 1 base, and 13 bases lay in between. The CDR3 reads CASSLEGVGGNTEAFF. In DNA form, the CDR3 reads TGTGCCAGCAGCTTAGAAGGGGTCGGGGGGAACACTGAAGCTTTCTTT.

This clone was found a few times. The chain employs TRBV7-9 and TRBJ2-1, with D perhaps TRBD1 (5 bases). In germline, CDR1 is SEHNR, CDR2 FQNEAQ (reference sequence). The CDR3 has 11 residues. V lost 10 bases, J lost 9 bases, and 13 bases lay in between. CDR3 sequence reads: CATSRESEQFF. The CDR3 coding sequence is TGTGCCACGAGCAGGGAATCTGAGCAGTTCTTC.

The chain links TRBV2 to TRBJ1-5, with 8 nucleotides matching TRBD1. V gave up 4 bases and J gave up 7 bases; unmatched junction bases: 6. The CDR3 contains 14 residues. Germline V gives CDR1 SNHLY, CDR2 FYNNEI. The CDR3 DNA follows: TGTGCCAGCAGTGGCGGACAGGGAGGCCAGCCCCAGCATTTT. Its translation: CASSGGQGGQPQHF. Full variable domain (remainder filled in from reference TRBV2 and TRBJ1-5): EPEVTQTPSHQVTQMGQEVILRCVPISNHLYFYWYRQILGQKVEFLVSFYNNEISEKSEIFDDQFSVERPDGSNFTLKIRSTKLEDSAMYFCASSGGQGGQPQHFGDGTRLSIL.

V and J are TRBV6-5 and TRBJ1-5, with a weak D call TRBD1 (6 bases). CDR3 length: 13 amino acids. The V gene's germline CDR1 is MNHEY and CDR2 SVGAGI. The ends were cut back, 6 bases at V and 5 bases at J, with 11 bases in the middle. The CDR3 sequence: CASSRTVYQPQHF. In DNA form, the CDR3 reads TGTGCCAGCAGCCGGACAGTTTATCAGCCCCAGCATTTT.